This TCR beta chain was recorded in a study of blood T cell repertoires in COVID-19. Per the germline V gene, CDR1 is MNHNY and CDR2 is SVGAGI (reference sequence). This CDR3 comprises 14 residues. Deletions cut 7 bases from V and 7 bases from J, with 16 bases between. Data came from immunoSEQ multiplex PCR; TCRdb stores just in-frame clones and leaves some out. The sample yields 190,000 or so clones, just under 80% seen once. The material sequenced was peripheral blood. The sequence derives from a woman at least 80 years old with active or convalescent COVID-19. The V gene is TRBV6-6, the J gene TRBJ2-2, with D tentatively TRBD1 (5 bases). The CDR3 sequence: CASIPTGGIGELFF. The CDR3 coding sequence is TGTGCCAGCATTCCCACAGGTGGGATCGGGGAGCTGTTTTTT.